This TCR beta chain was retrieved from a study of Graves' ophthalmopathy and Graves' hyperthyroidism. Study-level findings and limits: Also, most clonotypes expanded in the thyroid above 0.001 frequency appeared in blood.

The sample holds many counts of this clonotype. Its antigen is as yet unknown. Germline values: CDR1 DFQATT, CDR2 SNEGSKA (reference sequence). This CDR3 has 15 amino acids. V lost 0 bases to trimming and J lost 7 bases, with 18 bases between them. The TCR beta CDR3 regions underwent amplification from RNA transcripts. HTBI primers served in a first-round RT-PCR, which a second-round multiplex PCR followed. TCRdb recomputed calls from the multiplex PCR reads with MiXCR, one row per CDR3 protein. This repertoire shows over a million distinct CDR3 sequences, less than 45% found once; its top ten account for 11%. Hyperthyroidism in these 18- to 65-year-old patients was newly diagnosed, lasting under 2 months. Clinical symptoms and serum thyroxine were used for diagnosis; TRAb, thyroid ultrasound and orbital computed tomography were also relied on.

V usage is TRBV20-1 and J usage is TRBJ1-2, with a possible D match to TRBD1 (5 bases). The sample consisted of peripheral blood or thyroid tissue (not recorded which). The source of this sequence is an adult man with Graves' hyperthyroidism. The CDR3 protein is CSARDLRGGDLGYTF. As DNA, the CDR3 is TGCAGTGCTAGAGACCTCCGGGGGGGGGACCTTGGCTACACCTTC.